This TCR beta chain was sequenced during a study of EBV T-cell therapy then PD-1 blockade in nasopharyngeal carcinoma. Profiling relied on immunoSEQ multiplex PCR, and the TCRdb table lists in-frame clones only, not all of them. The sample shows 20,000 to 25,000 clones, about four fifths of them seen only once. Treatment of the sample: AdE1-LMPpoly-expanded autologous EBV-specific T-cell therapy followed by anti-PD-1 nivolumab. Concerning this clone: Its cognate antigen is unknown.

The length of the CDR3 is 16 residues. V lost 0 bases to trimming and J lost 2 bases, with 12 bases between them. Germline CDR1 LGHNA, CDR2 YSLEER. Sample: CD8+ T cells from blood, taken at day -245 from a patient whose treatment included autologous EBV-specific T cells and nivolumab. This chain links TRBV4-3 with TRBJ2-3, with D unresolved. The sequence was obtained from a man aged 35-49 years with nasopharyngeal carcinoma. The CDR3 sequence: CASSQEGSQTTDTQYF. The CDR3 DNA follows: TGCGCCAGCAGCCAAGAAGGTTCCCAGACCACAGATACGCAGTATTTT.